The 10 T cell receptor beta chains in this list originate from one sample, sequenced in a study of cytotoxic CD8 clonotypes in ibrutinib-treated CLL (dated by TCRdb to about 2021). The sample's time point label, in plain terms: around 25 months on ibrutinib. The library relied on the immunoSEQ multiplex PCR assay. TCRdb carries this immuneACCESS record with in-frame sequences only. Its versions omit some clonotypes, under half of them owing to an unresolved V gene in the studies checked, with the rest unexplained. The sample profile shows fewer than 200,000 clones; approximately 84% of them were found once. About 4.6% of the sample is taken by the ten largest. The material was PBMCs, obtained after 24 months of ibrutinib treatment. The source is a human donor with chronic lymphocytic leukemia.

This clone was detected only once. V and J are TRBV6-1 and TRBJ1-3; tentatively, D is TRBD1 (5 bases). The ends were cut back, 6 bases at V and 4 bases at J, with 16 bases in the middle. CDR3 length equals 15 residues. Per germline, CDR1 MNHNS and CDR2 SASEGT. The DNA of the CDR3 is TGTGCCAGCAGGATTCCGGGACTAAAGGGAAACACCATATATTTT. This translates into CASRIPGLKGNTIYF.

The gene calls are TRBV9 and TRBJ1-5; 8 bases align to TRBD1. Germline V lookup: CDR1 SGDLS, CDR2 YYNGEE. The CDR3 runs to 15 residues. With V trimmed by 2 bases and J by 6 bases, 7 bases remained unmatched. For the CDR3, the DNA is TGTGCCAGCAGCGTTTCTACAGGGGGGGGTCAGCCCCAGCATTTT. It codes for CASSVSTGGGQPQHF.

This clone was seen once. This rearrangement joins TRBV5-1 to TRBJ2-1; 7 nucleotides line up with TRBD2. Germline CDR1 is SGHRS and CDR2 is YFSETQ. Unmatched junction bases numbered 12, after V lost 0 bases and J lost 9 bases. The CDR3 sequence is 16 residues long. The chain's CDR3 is CASSLAVGAGFGEQFF. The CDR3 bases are TGCGCCAGCAGCTTGGCCGTTGGAGCGGGATTCGGTGAGCAGTTCTTC. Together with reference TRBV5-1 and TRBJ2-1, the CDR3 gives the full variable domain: KAGVTQTPRYLIKTRGQQVTLSCSPISGHRSVSWYQQTPGQGLQFLFEYFSETQRNKGNFPGRFSGRQFSNSRSEMNVSTLELGDSALYLCASSLAVGAGFGEQFFGPGTRLTVL.

CDR3 sequence reads: CASSSHPGTGFFTEAFF. In DNA, the CDR3 is TGTGCCAGCAGTTCTCACCCCGGGACAGGGTTTTTCACTGAAGCTTTCTTT. The rearrangement links TRBV27 to TRBJ1-1, with 9 nucleotides matching TRBD1. This CDR3 is 17 amino acids long. Germline loops: CDR1 MNHEY, CDR2 SMNVEV (reference sequence). The trim removed 4 bases at V and 4 bases at J, leaving 13 bases unmatched.

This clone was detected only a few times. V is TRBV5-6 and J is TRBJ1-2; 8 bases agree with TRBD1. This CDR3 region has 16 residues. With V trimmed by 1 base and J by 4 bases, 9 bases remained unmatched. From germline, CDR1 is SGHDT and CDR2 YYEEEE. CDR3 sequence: CASSLIGQGFGYGYTF. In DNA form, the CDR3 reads TGTGCCAGCAGCTTGATCGGACAGGGCTTCGGCTATGGCTACACCTTC. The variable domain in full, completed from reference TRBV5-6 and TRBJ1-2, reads DAGVTQSPTHLIKTRGQQVTLRCSPKSGHDTVSWYQQALGQGPQFIFQYYEEEERQRGNFPDRFSGHQFPNYSSELNVNALLLGDSALYLCASSLIGQGFGYGYTFGSGTRLTVV.

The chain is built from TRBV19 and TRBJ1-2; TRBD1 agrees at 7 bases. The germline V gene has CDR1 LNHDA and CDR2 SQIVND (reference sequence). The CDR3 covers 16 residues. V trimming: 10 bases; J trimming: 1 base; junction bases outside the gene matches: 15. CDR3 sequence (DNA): TGTGCCACCAACTTACACAGGGGACCACTTAACTATGGCTACACCTTC. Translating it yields CATNLHRGPLNYGYTF.

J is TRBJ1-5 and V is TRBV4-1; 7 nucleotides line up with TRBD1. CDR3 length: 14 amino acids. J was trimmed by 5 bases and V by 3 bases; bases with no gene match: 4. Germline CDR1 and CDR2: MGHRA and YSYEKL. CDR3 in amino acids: CASSQYRGDQPQHF. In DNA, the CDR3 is TGCGCCAGCAGCCAGTACAGGGGCGATCAGCCCCAGCATTTT.

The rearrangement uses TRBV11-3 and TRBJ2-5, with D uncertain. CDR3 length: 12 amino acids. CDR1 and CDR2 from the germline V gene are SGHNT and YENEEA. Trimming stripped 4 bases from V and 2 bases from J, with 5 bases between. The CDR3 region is CASSSSQETQYF. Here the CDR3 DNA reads TGTGCCAGCAGCTCGTCACAAGAGACCCAGTACTTC.

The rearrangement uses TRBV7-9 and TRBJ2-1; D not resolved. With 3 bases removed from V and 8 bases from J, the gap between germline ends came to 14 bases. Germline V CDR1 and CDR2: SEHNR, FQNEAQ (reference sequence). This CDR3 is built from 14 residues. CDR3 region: CASSFVRDGDEQFF. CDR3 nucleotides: TGTGCCAGCAGCTTCGTAAGGGATGGGGATGAGCAGTTCTTC. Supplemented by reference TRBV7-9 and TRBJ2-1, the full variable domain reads DTGVSQNPRHKITKRGQNVTFRCDPISEHNRLYWYRQTLGQGPEFLTYFQNEAQLEKSRLLSDRFSAERPKGSFSTLEIQRTEQGDSAMYLCASSFVRDGDEQFFGPGTRLTVL.

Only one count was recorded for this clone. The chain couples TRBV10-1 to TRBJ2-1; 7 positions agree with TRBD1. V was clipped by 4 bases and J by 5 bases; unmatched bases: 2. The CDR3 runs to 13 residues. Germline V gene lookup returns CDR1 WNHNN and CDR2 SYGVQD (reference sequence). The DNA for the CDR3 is TGCGCCAGCAGTGGGGACAGCCACAATGAGCAGTTCTTC. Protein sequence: CASSGDSHNEQFF.